The 8 T cell receptor beta chains reported below all come from one sample, sequenced in a study of identical twins. TCRdb re-called the 5' RACE reads with MiXCR, one entry per CDR3 protein. The sample comprises about 720,000 distinct CDR3 sequences, 15% to 20% of which are singletons, and around 13% rests with the top ten. This sample also belongs to another study, concerning T cells expressing NK-cell markers.

Input material: PBMCs. These receptors came from a woman aged 18-29 years in good health.

This rearrangement joins TRBV6-1 to TRBJ1-2; 7 bases map to TRBD1. Losses at the gene ends were 3 bases for V and 3 bases for J; bases not matched to a gene: 4. The CDR3 loop spans 14 amino acids. CDR1 is MNHNS, CDR2 SASEGT, per germline. DNA for the CDR3: TGTGCCAGCAGTGAGAGGGACAGCGACTATGGCTACACCTTC. Translation gives CASSERDSDYGYTF.

This chain joins TRBV4-3 and TRBJ1-3, with no clear D. Trimming shortened V by 0 bases and J by 2 bases, and 11 bases separated the two germline ends. Germline CDR1 reads LGHNA; CDR2 reads YSLEER. This CDR3 has 16 residues. This chain's CDR3 is CASSQDPSGPGNTIYF. The CDR3 DNA reads TGCGCCAGCAGCCAAGATCCCTCGGGCCCTGGAAACACCATATATTTT.

The V gene is TRBV24-1, the J gene TRBJ2-1; 8 bases are a match to TRBD2. CDR1 is KGHDR, CDR2 SFDVKD, per germline. V was clipped by 4 bases and J by 7 bases; unmatched bases: 8. This CDR3 has 15 residues. The DNA of the CDR3 is TGTGCCACCAGTGACCCGGGAGGGCCGGGAAATGAGCAGTTCTTC. This translates into CATSDPGGPGNEQFF.

This clonotype was seen only a few times. CDR3 protein: CASSTPGRVKAFF. As DNA, the CDR3 is TGTGCCAGCAGTACCCCCGGCAGGGTCAAAGCTTTCTTT. This rearrangement joins TRBV12-3 or TRBV12-4 to TRBJ1-1; D might be TRBD1 (5 bases). This CDR3 spans 13 amino acids. Between the trimmed V and J ends, which lost 5 bases and 9 bases, there was a span of 16 bases.

This clonotype has only a few counts. The chain recombines TRBV20-1 with TRBJ2-3; 10 bases fit TRBD2. With V trimmed by 0 bases and J by 3 bases, 6 bases remained unmatched. CDR1 is DFQATT, CDR2 SNEGSKA, per germline (reference sequence). The length of the CDR3 is 16 residues. The DNA for the CDR3 is TGCAGTGCTAGAGAAGCGGGGGGGCGGGGGACAGATACGCAGTATTTT. Its protein is CSAREAGGRGTDTQYF.

V usage is TRBV11-3 and J usage is TRBJ2-1, with D unclear. Germline assignment: CDR1 SGHNT and CDR2 YENEEA. The V gene lost 3 bases and the J gene lost 10 bases, with 19 bases spanning the gap. The CDR3 sequence is 15 residues long. The CDR3 region is CASSLRTQASREQFF. The DNA of the CDR3 is TGTGCCAGCAGCTTGAGGACGCAAGCGTCCAGGGAGCAGTTCTTC.

The rearrangement joins TRBV4-2 to TRBJ2-2; the D is unclear. CDR3 length: 16 residues. The V gene's germline CDR1 is LGHNA and CDR2 YNFKEQ. The V end was cut by 0 bases, the J end by 0 bases, with 8 bases between. The CDR3: CASSQEAVTNTGELFF. The DNA for the CDR3 is TGTGCCAGCAGCCAAGAGGCGGTTACGAACACCGGGGAGCTGTTTTTT.

This clonotype was recorded a few times. This chain connects TRBV7-2 to TRBJ2-1, with D unresolved. The CDR3 has 11 amino acids. V lost 6 bases to trimming and J lost 11 bases, with 11 bases between them. Germline V gene sequence: CDR1 SGHTA, CDR2 FQGNSA. The DNA of the CDR3 is TGTGCCAGCAGTTTTAACTGGAAGCAGTTCTTC. This gives the protein CASSFNWKQFF.